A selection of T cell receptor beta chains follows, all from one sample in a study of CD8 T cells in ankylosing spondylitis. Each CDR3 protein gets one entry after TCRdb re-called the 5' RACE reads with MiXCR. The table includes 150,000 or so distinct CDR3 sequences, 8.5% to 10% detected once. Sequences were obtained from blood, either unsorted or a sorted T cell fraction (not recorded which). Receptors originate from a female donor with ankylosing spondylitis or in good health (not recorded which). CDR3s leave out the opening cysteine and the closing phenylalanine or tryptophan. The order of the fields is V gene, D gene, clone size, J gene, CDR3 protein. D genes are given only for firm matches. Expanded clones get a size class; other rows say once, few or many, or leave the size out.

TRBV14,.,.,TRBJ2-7,ASSPPNSYQQY
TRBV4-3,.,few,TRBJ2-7,ASSQDLTAYEQY
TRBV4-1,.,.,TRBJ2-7,ASRPGDSDTYEQY
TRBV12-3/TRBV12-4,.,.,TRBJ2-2,AGGIGGGELF
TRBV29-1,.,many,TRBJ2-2,SVDKGEYTGELF
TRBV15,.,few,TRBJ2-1,ATSRDLGTVFNEQF
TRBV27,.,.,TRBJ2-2,ASSFPSPTGSTGELF
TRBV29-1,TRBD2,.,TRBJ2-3,SVELPGTITDTQY
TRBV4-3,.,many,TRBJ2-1,ASSQLGAQGNEQF
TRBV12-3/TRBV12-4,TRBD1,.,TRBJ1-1,ASSTTGGNTEAF
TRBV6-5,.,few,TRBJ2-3,ATGQDRGAQY
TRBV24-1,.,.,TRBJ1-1,ATSVGNTEAF
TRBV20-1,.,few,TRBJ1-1,SADGGERGLPEAF
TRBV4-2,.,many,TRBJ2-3,ASSRDFTDTQY
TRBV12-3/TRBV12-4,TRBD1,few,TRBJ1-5,ASSLQGALDQPQH